This record covers a single T cell receptor (beta chain). Donors, without exception, were Caucasian adults residing in Nashville, Tennessee. The sample belongs to a study of shared clonotypes between healthy human individuals. Study context: The plates for each donor numbered three CD4 naive, three CD4 memory, two CD8 naive and one CD8 memory.

At deep level, the assay was performed. Only in-frame clones appear in the TCRdb table, and some are missing; sequencing was by immunoSEQ multiplex PCR. The repertoire holds around 990,000 clones, with roughly 80% as singletons. V lost 2 bases and J lost 7, with 8 bases in between. The length of the CDR3 is 12 residues. Germline V gene data show CDR1 as MDHEN and CDR2 as SYDVKM. The sequence came from a man between 18 and 35 years old in good health. Some clones in this sample may be carry-over from other donors' samples. The material sequenced was memory CD4+ T cells from PBMCs. The subset: CD45RA-negative fraction. The J gene is TRBJ1-2, the V gene TRBV28; no clear D. CDR3 region: CASSLIFGGYTF. In DNA, the CDR3 is TGTGCCAGCAGTTTAATCTTTGGTGGCTACACCTTC.